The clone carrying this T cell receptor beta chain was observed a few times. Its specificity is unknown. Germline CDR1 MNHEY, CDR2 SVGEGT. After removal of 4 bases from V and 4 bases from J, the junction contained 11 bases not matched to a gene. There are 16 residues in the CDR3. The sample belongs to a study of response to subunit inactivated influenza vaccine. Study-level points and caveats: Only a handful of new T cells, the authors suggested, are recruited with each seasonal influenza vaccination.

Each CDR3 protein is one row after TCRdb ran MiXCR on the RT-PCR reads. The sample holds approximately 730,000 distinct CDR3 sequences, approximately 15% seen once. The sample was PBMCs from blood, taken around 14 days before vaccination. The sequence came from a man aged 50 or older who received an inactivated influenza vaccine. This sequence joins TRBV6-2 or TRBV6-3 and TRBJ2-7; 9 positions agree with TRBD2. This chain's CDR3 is CASSSLGLARNYEQYF. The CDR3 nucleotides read TGTGCCAGCAGTTCACTCGGACTAGCGAGGAATTACGAGCAGTACTTC.